The 13 T cell receptor beta chains reported below all come from one sample, sequenced in a study of shared clonotypes between healthy human individuals. Generated by immunoSEQ multiplex PCR, the TCRdb table keeps only in-frame clones and is missing some. The sample holds some 2 million clones, approximately 95% seen once. CD8 cells classed as naive were CD45RO-negative and positively selected for CCR7, excluding terminally differentiated effector memory CD45RA+ cells. The sequencing input was naive CD8+ T cells sorted from blood. The receptors come from a man younger than 35 in good health.

CDR3 coding DNA: TGCGCCAGCAGTTTCGGACAGGAGACCTACGAGCAGTACTTC. It specifies CASSFGQETYEQYF. The chain joins TRBV10-1 to TRBJ2-7; 7 bases line up with TRBD1. This CDR3 contains 14 residues. Germline V lookup: CDR1 WNHNN, CDR2 SYGVQD (reference sequence). J was trimmed by 2 bases and V by 5 bases; bases with no gene match: 6.

J is TRBJ2-7 and V is TRBV19, with TRBD1 matching over 9 bases. This CDR3 has 14 amino acids. J lost 7 bases, V lost 5 bases, and 9 bases had no gene match. Germline V gene data show CDR1 as LNHDA and CDR2 as SQIVND (reference sequence). CDR3 sequence (DNA): TGTGCCAGTAGTTCGCTTCCGGGACAGGGAGAGCAGTACTTC. Protein: CASSSLPGQGEQYF.

The V and J genes are TRBV5-6 and TRBJ2-7; no clear D gene. CDR3 size: 14 residues. The V and J ends lost 4 bases and 0 bases respectively, with 11 bases between them. Per the germline V gene, CDR1 is SGHDT and CDR2 is YYEEEE. CDR3 nucleotides: TGTGCCAGCAGCCCCGTTTTGGGCTCCTACGAGCAGTACTTC. Translated: CASSPVLGSYEQYF.

This chain joins TRBV28 and TRBJ1-2; D remains ambiguous. Deletions cut 2 bases from V and 1 base from J, with 11 bases between. The CDR3 is 15 amino acids. In germline, CDR1 is MDHEN, CDR2 SYDVKM. In nucleotides, the CDR3 is TGTGCCAGCAGTTTAGGGGAGTGGGGTAACTATGGCTACACCTTC. It encodes CASSLGEWGNYGYTF.

CDR3 sequence: CASNPGGSTYEQYF. The CDR3 DNA is TGTGCCAGCAACCCTGGGGGCAGCACCTACGAGCAGTACTTC. This rearrangement joins TRBV9 to TRBJ2-7; the D gene is possibly TRBD1 (6 bases). The CDR3 is 14 residues long. The V end lost 6 bases, the J end lost 2 bases, and 15 bases lay between the germline ends. Per germline, CDR1 SGDLS and CDR2 YYNGEE.

The chain uses TRBV4-3 and TRBJ2-3, with no clear D. Germline lookup yields CDR1 LGHNA and CDR2 YSLEER. Trimming pared 1 base from V and 0 bases from J, leaving 11 bases between. The CDR3 extends over 16 amino acids. The CDR3 DNA follows: TGCGCCAGCAGCCAAGGGTCTGCTTATAGCACAGATACGCAGTATTTT. Encoded protein: CASSQGSAYSTDTQYF.

Here the CDR3 DNA reads TGTGCCAGCAGCTTAGGTCCCAGGGGAGCTGGGGCCAACGTCCTGACTTTC. This codes for CASSLGPRGAGANVLTF. This rearrangement joins TRBV13 to TRBJ2-6; D may be TRBD1 (6 bases). Germline CDR1 and CDR2: PRHDT and FYEKMQ (reference sequence). CDR3 length equals 17 residues. Trimming took off 0 bases at V and 2 bases at J, with 11 bases between the two ends.

This clone is a singleton in its sample. The chain couples TRBV4-3 to TRBJ2-7; possible D gene TRBD2, 6 bases. Trimming pared 1 base from V and 3 bases from J, leaving 13 bases between. CDR3 length: 15 amino acids. Germline-derived CDR1 and CDR2 are LGHNA and YSLEER. The CDR3: CASSQGSGGFYEQYF. The CDR3 DNA is TGCGCCAGCAGCCAAGGATCTGGGGGGTTCTACGAGCAGTACTTC.

This clone was seen a single time. The V gene is TRBV7-2, the J gene TRBJ2-3; D is perhaps TRBD1 or TRBD2 (5 bases each). The CDR3 loop spans 16 amino acids. V lost 5 bases to trimming and J lost 0 bases, with 15 bases between them. CDR1 SGHTA and CDR2 FQGNSA come from the germline V gene. CDR3 nucleotide sequence: TGTGCCAGCAGCATCGGGACCCTCCCAAGCACAGATACGCAGTATTTT. Protein: CASSIGTLPSTDTQYF.

The chain recombines TRBV4-1 with TRBJ2-5; 12 bases align to TRBD2. The length of the CDR3 is 17 residues. Germline lookup yields CDR1 MGHRA and CDR2 YSYEKL. Trimming removed 0 bases from V and 5 bases from J; junction bases left unmatched: 7. This CDR3 reads CASSQEPSGGAWETQYF. In DNA form, the CDR3 reads TGCGCCAGCAGCCAAGAACCTAGCGGGGGGGCCTGGGAGACCCAGTACTTC.

The chain employs TRBV11-2 and TRBJ1-2; D is uncertain. With 8 bases removed from V and 4 bases from J, the gap between germline ends came to 11 bases. This CDR3 spans 12 amino acids. Germline V gives CDR1 SGHAT, CDR2 FQNNGV. The CDR3 DNA reads TGTGCCAGCGAAGAGGGCAGCTATGGCTACACCTTC. Protein product: CASEEGSYGYTF.

The V and J genes are TRBV27 and TRBJ2-2; no reliable D call. This CDR3 region has 15 residues. Germline CDR1 MNHEY, CDR2 SMNVEV (reference sequence). V dropped 2 bases and J dropped 4 bases, with 11 bases sitting between them. The CDR3 loop reads CASSLDGVGTGELFF. In DNA, the CDR3 is TGTGCCAGCAGTTTAGATGGGGTAGGCACCGGGGAGCTGTTTTTT.

The rearrangement uses TRBV5-4 and TRBJ2-7, with 12 bases identical to TRBD2. The CDR3 totals 15 residues. CDR1 and CDR2 (germline): SGHNT, YYREEE (reference sequence). The J segment lost 6 bases and the V segment lost 4 bases, leaving 8 bases of the junction unmatched. CDR3 nucleotide sequence: TGTGCCAGCAGCCCACGACTAGCGGGAGTTCCCGAGCAGTACTTC. Translation gives CASSPRLAGVPEQYF.